The TCR beta chain under discussion was sequenced for a study of PD-1 blockade in classical Hodgkin lymphoma. Overall study context: Patients were dosed intravenously with nivolumab at 3 mg/kg every 2 weeks.

Germline lookup yields CDR1 LNHDA and CDR2 SQIVND (reference sequence). Trimming stripped 6 bases from V and 3 bases from J, with 14 bases between. CDR3 length: 14 amino acids. On this clone: Its antigen is unknown.

Documented time point: cycle 4 day 1 (C4D1), after more than five weeks of nivolumab. Exposure to brentuximab vedotin varied, and each patient had relapsed following autologous stem cell transplantation. Study conclusions and caveats: The CD4+ diversity rise by C4D1 was clearest in complete responders. Newly diagnosed patients reportedly had lower baseline TCR diversity than healthy donors. When nivolumab was started under 1 year after ASCT, patients were excluded.

The table came from immunoSEQ multiplex PCR; TCRdb's copy has only in-frame clones and leaves some out. The sample lists around 92,000 clones, about 83% occurring once. This receptor was obtained from a human donor with classical Hodgkin lymphoma. V gene TRBV19 combines with J gene TRBJ2-5, with D maybe TRBD2 (5 bases). Source: peripheral blood mononuclear cells (PBMCs), taken before the fourth cycle of nivolumab. The CDR3 nucleotides read TGTGCCAGTAGAAGGGAGTTGGCGGAAGAGACCCAGTACTTC. Its translation: CASRRELAEETQYF.